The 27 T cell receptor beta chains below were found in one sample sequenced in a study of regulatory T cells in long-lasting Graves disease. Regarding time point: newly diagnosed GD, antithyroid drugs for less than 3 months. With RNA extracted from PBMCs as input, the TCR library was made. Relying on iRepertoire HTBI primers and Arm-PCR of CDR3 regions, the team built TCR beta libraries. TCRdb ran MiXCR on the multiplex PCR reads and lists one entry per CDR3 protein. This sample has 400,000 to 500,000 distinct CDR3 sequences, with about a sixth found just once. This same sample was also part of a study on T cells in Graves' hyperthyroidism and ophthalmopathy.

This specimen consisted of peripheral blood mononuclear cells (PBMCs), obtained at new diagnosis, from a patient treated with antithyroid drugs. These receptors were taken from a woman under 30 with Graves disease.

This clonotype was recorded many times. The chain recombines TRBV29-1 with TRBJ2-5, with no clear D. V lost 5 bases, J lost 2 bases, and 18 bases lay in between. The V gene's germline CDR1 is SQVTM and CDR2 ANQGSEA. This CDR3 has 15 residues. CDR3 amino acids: CSVRRAMGMQETQYF. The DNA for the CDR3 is TGCAGCGTTAGGAGAGCGATGGGCATGCAAGAGACCCAGTACTTC.

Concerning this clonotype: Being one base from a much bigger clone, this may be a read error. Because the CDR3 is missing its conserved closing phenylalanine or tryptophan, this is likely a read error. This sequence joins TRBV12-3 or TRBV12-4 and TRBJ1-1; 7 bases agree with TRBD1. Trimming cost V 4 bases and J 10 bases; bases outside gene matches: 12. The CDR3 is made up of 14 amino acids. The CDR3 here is CASSSRTGGGRAFL. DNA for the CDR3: TGTGCCAGCAGTTCCCGGACAGGAGGGGGCAGAGCTTTCCTT.

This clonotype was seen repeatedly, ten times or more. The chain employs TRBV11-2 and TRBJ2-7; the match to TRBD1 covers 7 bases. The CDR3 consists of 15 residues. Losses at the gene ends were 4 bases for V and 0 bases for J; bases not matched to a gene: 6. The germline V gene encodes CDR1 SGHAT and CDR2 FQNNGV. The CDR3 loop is CASSYKGTDSYEQYF. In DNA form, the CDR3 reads TGTGCCAGCAGCTACAAAGGGACAGACTCCTACGAGCAGTACTTC. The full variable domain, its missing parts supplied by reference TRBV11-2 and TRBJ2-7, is EAGVAQSPRYKIIEKRQSVAFWCNPISGHATLYWYQQILGQGPKLLIQFQNNGVVDDSQLPKDRFSAERLKGVDSTLKIQPAKLEDSAVYLCASSYKGTDSYEQYFGPGTRLTVT.

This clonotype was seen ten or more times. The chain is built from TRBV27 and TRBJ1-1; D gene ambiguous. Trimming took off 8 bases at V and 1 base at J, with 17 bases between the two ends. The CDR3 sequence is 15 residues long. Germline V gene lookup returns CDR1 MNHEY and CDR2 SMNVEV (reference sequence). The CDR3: CASYQRRLQNTEAFF. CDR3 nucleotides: TGTGCCAGCTATCAACGGCGGCTCCAGAACACTGAAGCTTTCTTT.

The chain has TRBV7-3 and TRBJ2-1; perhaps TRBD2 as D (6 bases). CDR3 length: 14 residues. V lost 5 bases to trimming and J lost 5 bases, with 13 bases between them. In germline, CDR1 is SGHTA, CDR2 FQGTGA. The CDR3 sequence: CASSILGGDNEQFF. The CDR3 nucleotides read TGTGCCAGCAGCATCCTGGGGGGAGACAATGAGCAGTTCTTC.

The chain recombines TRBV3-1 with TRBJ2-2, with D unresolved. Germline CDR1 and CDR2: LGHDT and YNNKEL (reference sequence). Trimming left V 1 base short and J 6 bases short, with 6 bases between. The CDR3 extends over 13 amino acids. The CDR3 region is CASSQALPGELFF. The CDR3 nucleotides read TGTGCCAGCAGCCAAGCCTTACCCGGGGAGCTGTTTTTT.

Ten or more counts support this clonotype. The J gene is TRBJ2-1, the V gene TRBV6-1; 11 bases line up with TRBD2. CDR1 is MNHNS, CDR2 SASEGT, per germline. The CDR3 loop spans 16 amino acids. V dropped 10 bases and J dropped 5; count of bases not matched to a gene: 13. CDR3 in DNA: TGTGCCACCAGACTAGCGGGAACACCCGCGAACAATGAGCAGTTCTTC. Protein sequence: CATRLAGTPANNEQFF.

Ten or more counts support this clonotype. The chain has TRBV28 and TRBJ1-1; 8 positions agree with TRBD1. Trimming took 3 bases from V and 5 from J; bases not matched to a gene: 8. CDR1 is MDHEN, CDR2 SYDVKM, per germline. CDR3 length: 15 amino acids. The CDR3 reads CASSFIQGARTEAFF. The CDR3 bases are TGTGCCAGCAGTTTTATCCAGGGGGCGCGAACTGAAGCTTTCTTT.

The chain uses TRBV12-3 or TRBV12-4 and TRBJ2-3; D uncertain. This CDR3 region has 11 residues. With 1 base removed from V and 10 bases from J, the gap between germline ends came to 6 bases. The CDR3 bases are TGTGCCAGCAGTTTAGGTGATGCGCAGTATTTT. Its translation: CASSLGDAQYF.

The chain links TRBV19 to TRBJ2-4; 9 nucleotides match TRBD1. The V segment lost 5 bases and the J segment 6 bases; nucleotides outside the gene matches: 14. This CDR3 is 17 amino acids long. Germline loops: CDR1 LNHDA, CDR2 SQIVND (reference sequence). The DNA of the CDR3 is TGTGCCAGTAGTTTTCGGGGGACAGGGCCCGGGGGAAACATTCAGTACTTC. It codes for CASSFRGTGPGGNIQYF.

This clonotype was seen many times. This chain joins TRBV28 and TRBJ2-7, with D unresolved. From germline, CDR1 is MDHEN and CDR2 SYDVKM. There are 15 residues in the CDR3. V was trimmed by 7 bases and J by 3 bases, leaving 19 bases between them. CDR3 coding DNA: TGTGCCAGCACTACCCCGGCCGGCCAGGTCTACGAGCAGTACTTC. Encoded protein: CASTTPAGQVYEQYF.

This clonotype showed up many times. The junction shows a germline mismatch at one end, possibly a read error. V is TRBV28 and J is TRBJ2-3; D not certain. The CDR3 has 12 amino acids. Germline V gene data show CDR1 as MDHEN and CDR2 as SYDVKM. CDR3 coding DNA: TGTGCCAGCAGTTTAACGTATCAGGCAGTCAGATTT. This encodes CASSLTYQAVRF. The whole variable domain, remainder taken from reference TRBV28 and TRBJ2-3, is DVKVTQSSRYLVKRTGEKVFLECVQDMDHENMFWYRQDPGLGLRLIYFSYDVKMKEKGDIPEGYSVSREKKERFSLILESASTNQTSMYLCASSLTYQAVRFGPGTRLTVL.

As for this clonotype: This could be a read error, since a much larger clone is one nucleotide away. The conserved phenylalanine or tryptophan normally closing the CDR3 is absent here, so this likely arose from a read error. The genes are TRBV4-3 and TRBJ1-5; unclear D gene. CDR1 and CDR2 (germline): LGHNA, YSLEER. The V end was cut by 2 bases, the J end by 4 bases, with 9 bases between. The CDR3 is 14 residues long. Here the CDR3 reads CASSQTVGNQPQHL. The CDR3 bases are TGCGCCAGCAGCCAAACCGTGGGAAATCAGCCCCAGCATCTT.

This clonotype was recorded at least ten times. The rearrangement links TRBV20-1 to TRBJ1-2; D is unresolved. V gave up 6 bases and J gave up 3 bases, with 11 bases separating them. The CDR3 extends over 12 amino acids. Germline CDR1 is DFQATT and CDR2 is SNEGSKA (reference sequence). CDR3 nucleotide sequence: TGCAGTGCATGGGGTCAGGACTATGGCTACACCTTC. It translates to CSAWGQDYGYTF.

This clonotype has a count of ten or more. This CDR3 is CASRHTGVVQPQHF. CDR3 nucleotides: TGTGCCAGCAGACATACAGGAGTTGTTCAGCCCCAGCATTTT. The chain employs TRBV6-1 and TRBJ1-5, with D possibly TRBD1 on 5 matching bases. This CDR3 comprises 14 residues. V lost 6 bases and J 6 bases, leaving 15 bases between the germline ends. CDR1 is MNHNS, CDR2 SASEGT, per germline.

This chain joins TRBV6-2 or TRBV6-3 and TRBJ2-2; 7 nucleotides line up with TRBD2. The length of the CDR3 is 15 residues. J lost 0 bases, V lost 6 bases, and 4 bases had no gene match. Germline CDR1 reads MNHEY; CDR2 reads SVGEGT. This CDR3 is CASRPGGSNTGELFF. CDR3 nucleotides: TGTGCCAGCAGACCGGGGGGTTCGAACACCGGGGAGCTGTTTTTT.

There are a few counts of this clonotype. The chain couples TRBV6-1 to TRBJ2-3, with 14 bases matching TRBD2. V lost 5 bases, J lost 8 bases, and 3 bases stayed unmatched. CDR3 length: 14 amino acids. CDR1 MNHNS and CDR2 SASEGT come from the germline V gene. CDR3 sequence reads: CASSTGTSGSTQYF. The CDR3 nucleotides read TGTGCCAGCAGTACCGGGACTAGCGGGAGTACGCAGTATTTT.

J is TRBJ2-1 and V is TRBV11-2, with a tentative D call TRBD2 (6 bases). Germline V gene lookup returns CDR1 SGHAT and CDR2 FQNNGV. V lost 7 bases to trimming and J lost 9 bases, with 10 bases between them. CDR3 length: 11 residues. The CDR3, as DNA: TGTGCCAGCATCCGGAGGGGTGAGCAGTTCTTC. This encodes CASIRRGEQFF.

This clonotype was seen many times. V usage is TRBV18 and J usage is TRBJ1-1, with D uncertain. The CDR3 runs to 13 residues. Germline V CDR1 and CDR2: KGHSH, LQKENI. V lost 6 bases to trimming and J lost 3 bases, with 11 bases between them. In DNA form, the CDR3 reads TGTGCCAGCTCGACTAAAAGGGACACTGAAGCTTTCTTT. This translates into CASSTKRDTEAFF.

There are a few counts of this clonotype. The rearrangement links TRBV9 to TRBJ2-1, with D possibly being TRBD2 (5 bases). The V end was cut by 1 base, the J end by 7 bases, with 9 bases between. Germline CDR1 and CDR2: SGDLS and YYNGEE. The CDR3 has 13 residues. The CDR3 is CASSVFGINEQFF. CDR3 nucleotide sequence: TGTGCCAGCAGCGTATTCGGGATAAATGAGCAGTTCTTC.

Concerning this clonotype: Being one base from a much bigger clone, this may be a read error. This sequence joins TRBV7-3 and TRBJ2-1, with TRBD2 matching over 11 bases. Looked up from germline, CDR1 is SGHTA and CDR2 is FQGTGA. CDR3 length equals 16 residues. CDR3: CACSLIAGGRYNEQFF. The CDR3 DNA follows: TGTGCCTGCAGCCTAATAGCGGGAGGGAGATACAATGAGCAGTTCTTC.

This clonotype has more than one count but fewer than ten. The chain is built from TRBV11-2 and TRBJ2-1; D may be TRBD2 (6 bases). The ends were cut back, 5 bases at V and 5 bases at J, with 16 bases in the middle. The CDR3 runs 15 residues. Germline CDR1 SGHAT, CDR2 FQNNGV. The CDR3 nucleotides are TGTGCCAGCAGCCCCCTAGCGTGGCACAACAATGAGCAGTTCTTC. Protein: CASSPLAWHNNEQFF.

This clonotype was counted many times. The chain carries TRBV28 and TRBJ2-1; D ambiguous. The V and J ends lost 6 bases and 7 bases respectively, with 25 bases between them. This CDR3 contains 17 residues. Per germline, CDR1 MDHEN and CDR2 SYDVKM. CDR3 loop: CASSPILRRSIWNEQFF. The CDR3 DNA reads TGTGCCAGCAGCCCTATACTTCGGCGGTCAATCTGGAATGAGCAGTTCTTC.

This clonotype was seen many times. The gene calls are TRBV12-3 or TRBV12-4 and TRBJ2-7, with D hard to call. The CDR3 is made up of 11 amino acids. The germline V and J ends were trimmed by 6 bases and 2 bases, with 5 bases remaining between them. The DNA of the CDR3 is TGTGCCAGCAGAAGGACCTACGAGCAGTACTTC. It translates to CASRRTYEQYF.

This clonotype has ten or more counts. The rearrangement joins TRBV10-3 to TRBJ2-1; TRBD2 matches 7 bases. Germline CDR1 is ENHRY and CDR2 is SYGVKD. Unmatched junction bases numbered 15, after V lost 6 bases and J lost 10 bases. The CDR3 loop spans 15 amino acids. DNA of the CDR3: TGTGCCATCAGCGAACCGGGTCCCCTGGGAGGGGAGCAGTTCTTC. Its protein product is CAISEPGPLGGEQFF.

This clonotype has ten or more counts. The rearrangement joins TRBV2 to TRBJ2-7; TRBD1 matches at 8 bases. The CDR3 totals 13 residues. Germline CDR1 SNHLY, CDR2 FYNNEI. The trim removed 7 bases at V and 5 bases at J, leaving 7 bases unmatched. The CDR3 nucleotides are TGTGCCAGCAAACGGGACAGGCTTGACGAGCAGTACTTC. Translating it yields CASKRDRLDEQYF.

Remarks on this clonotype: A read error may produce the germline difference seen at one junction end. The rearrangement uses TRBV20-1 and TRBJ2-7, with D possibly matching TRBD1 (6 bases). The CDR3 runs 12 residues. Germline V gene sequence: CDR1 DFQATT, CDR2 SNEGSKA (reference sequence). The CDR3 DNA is TGCAGTGCACCGGACAGAACCTACGGGCAGTACTTC. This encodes CSAPDRTYGQYF.